These T cell receptor beta chains were read from a single sample in a study of cytomegalovirus exposure and HLA in healthy donors. Here immunoSEQ multiplex PCR was the method, and the copy in TCRdb shows in-frame clones only, minus some. Here the sample spans roughly 120,000 clones, 70% to 85% being singletons. The sample comprised PBMCs. These receptors all stem from a human donor in good health. CDR3s include the opening cysteine and the closing phenylalanine or tryptophan. The order of the fields is clone size, V gene, J gene, CDR3 length, D gene, CDR3 protein, CDR3 DNA. The D gene is left open where the match is weak. Expanded clones are given a class, and other clones once, few, many or no size at all.

>NA|TRBV2|TRBJ2-2|16|TRBD2
CASSEGGGLYTGELFF
TGTGCCAGCAGTGAAGGGGGGGGACTCTACACCGGGGAGCTGTTTTTT
>NA|TRBV18|TRBJ2-1|16|NA
CASSPFGGKTYNEQFF
TGTGCCAGCTCACCGTTTGGCGGGAAAACCTACAATGAGCAGTTCTTC
>NA|TRBV19|TRBJ2-2|17|NA
CASITPTGTRNTGELFF
TGTGCCAGTATCACTCCCACCGGGACACGGAACACCGGGGAGCTGTTTTTT
>NA|TRBV14|TRBJ2-7|14|NA
CASSLFPAGTEQYF
TGTGCCAGCAGCCTATTTCCGGCGGGGACCGAGCAGTACTTC
>few|TRBV6-1|TRBJ1-2|13|NA
CASRNDIGGGYTF
TGTGCCAGCAGGAACGACATCGGAGGTGGCTACACCTTC
>NA|TRBV14|TRBJ2-5|14|TRBD1
CASSQWTGSVAQYF
TGTGCCAGCAGCCAGTGGACAGGGAGTGTGGCCCAGTACTTC
>NA|TRBV5-1|TRBJ2-7|14|NA
CASSLGQRPYEQYF
TGCGCCAGCAGCTTGGGACAGCGCCCCTACGAGCAGTACTTC
>NA|TRBV28|TRBJ2-7|15|TRBD2
CASQPGGAGGQVQYF
TGTGCCAGCCAACCCGGGGGGGCGGGAGGCCAGGTGCAGTACTTC
>NA|TRBV5-1|TRBJ1-1|13|NA
CASSLSGDTEAFF
TGCGCCAGCAGCTTATCAGGGGACACTGAAGCTTTCTTT
>NA|TRBV7-8|TRBJ2-7|16|TRBD2
CASSPTTSGTYYEQYF
TGTGCCAGCAGCCCCACCACTAGCGGTACTTATTACGAGCAGTACTTC
>NA|TRBV5-1|TRBJ1-4|16|NA
CASSLAQTAGNEKLFF
TGCGCCAGCAGCCTGGCCCAGACTGCGGGAAATGAAAAACTGTTTTTT
>NA|TRBV18|TRBJ2-1|16|NA
CASSRRGTSSYNEQFF
TGTGCCAGCTCACGTCGCGGGACGAGTTCCTACAATGAGCAGTTCTTC
>few|TRBV27|TRBJ2-1|15|TRBD2
CASSSGAGEGNEQFF
TGTGCCAGCAGTTCCGGCGCGGGGGAGGGCAATGAGCAGTTCTTC
>NA|TRBV2|TRBJ1-3|14|NA
CASSEAAGANTIYF
TGTGCCAGCAGTGAAGCGGCGGGGGCGAACACCATATATTTT
>NA|TRBV6-1|TRBJ2-7|14|TRBD2
CASSSRTREDEQYF
TGTGCCAGCAGTTCCCGGACTAGAGAGGACGAGCAGTACTTC
>NA|TRBV6-6|TRBJ1-2|15|TRBD1
CASSIQGPQGYGYTF
TGTGCCAGCAGTATACAGGGGCCGCAAGGCTACGGCTACACCTTC
>NA|TRBV7-9|TRBJ2-1|14|NA
CASSLWSSYNEQFF
TGTGCCAGCAGCTTATGGAGTTCCTACAATGAGCAGTTCTTC
>NA|TRBV19|TRBJ1-3|14|TRBD1
CASSLTGAGNTIYF
TGTGCCAGTAGTTTAACAGGGGCTGGAAACACCATATATTTT
>NA|TRBV19|TRBJ2-7|13|NA
CASSKAGRYEQYF
TGTGCCAGTAGTAAGGCGGGACGCTACGAGCAGTACTTC
>NA|TRBV27|TRBJ2-7|14|TRBD1
CASSSGQGIDEQYF
TGTGCCAGCAGTTCGGGACAGGGGATCGACGAGCAGTACTTC
>NA|TRBV18|TRBJ2-6|15|NA
CASSLGSTGANVLTF
TGTGCCAGCTCACTAGGGAGTACTGGGGCCAACGTCCTGACTTTC
>NA|TRBV19|TRBJ2-5|12|NA
CASSIRGETQYF
TGTGCCAGTAGTATCCGGGGAGAGACCCAGTACTTC
>once|TRBV4-2|TRBJ1-4|18|NA
CASSQERGLADPEKGLFF
TGTGCCAGCAGCCAAGAACGGGGTTTGGCAGATCCAGAAAAGGGACTGTTTTTT
>NA|TRBV5-4|TRBJ2-1|19|TRBD1
CASSLFRTGGALGYNEQFF
TGTGCCAGCAGCTTGTTTCGGACAGGGGGCGCGCTCGGCTACAATGAGCAGTTCTTC
>NA|TRBV9|TRBJ2-5|16|TRBD1
CASSVAEGARQETQYF
TGTGCCAGCAGCGTAGCCGAGGGGGCGCGGCAAGAGACCCAGTACTTC
>NA|TRBV18|TRBJ1-2|15|NA
CASSRSGSYHYGYTF
TGTGCCAGCTCTCGCTCGGGAAGCTACCACTATGGCTACACCTTC
>NA|TRBV7-9|TRBJ1-1|16|TRBD1
CASQPRRQGANTEAFF
TGTGCCAGCCAACCTCGAAGACAGGGGGCGAACACTGAAGCTTTCTTT
>NA|TRBV7-8|TRBJ1-3|16|NA
CASSTMGLLSGNAIYF
TGTGCCAGCAGCACAATGGGACTGCTCTCTGGAAACGCCATATATTTT
>NA|TRBV19|TRBJ1-2|13|NA
CASSLQGVYGYTF
TGTGCCAGTAGTTTACAGGGAGTCTATGGCTACACCTTC
>NA|TRBV7-8|TRBJ2-7|15|TRBD2
CASSLLAGDTHEQYF
TGTGCCAGCAGCTTACTAGCGGGAGACACCCACGAGCAGTACTTC
>NA|TRBV28|TRBJ2-1|16|TRBD2
CASSFPSGRAHNEQFF
TGTGCCAGCAGTTTTCCTAGCGGGAGGGCCCACAATGAGCAGTTCTTC
>NA|TRBV5-1|TRBJ2-7|17|NA
CASSLYLSGTGTYEQYF
TGCGCCAGCAGCTTGTATCTCAGCGGGACAGGAACCTACGAGCAGTACTTC
>NA|TRBV27|TRBJ2-6|18|NA
CASSLSGRVGSGANVLTF
TGTGCCAGCAGTTTATCGGGCAGGGTAGGGTCTGGGGCCAACGTCCTGACTTTC